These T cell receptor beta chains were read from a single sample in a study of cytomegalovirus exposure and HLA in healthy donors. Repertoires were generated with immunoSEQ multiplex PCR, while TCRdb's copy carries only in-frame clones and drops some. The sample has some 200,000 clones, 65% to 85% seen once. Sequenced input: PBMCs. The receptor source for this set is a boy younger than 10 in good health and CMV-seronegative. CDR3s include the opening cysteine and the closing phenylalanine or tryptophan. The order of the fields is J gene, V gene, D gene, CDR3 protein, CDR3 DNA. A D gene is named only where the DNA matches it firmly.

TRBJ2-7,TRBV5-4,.,CARITPGTTYEQYF,TGTGCCCGAATAACACCAGGGACAACCTACGAGCAGTACTTC
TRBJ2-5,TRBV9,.,CASSAGFETQYF,TGTGCCAGCAGTGCAGGCTTTGAGACCCAGTACTTC
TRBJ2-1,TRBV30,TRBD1,CAWSEGGDYNEQFF,TGTGCCTGGAGCGAAGGGGGCGACTACAATGAGCAGTTCTTC
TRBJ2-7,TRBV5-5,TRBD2,CASSLVLAGVKNEQYF,TGTGCCAGCAGCTTGGTTCTAGCGGGAGTTAAGAACGAGCAGTACTTC
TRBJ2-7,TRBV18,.,CASSLQGRSYEQYF,TGTGCCAGCTCCCTTCAGGGTAGGTCCTACGAGCAGTACTTC
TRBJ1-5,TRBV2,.,CASSVLRGNQPQHF,TGTGCCAGCAGTGTTTTAAGGGGGAATCAGCCCCAGCATTTT
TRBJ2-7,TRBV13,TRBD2,CASSGGLADSYEQYF,TGTGCCAGCAGCGGGGGACTAGCGGATTCCTACGAGCAGTACTTC
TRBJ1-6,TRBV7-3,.,CASSLGQSPSPLHF,TGTGCCAGCAGCCTTGGACAGTCCCCCTCACCCCTCCACTTT
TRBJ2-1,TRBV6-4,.,CARQGNEQFF,TGTGCCAGACAGGGCAATGAGCAGTTCTTC
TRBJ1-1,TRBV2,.,CASSNPVQLETEAFF,TGTGCCAGCAGTAACCCGGTACAGCTCGAGACTGAAGCTTTCTTT